The 4 T cell receptor beta chains reported below all come from one sample, sequenced in a study of blood T cell repertoires in COVID-19. TCRdb's copy holds only in-frame clones and misses some; the assay was immunoSEQ multiplex PCR. The sample carries 45,000 to 50,000 clones, 70% to 90% recorded once. The sample consisted of peripheral blood. These receptors came from a woman older than 75 with COVID-19, enrolled during active disease.

The V and J genes are TRBV9 and TRBJ2-2; D ambiguous. The germline V and J ends were trimmed by 0 bases and 7 bases, with 16 bases remaining between them. CDR3 size: 16 residues. Looked up from germline, CDR1 is SGDLS and CDR2 is YYNGEE. CDR3 nucleotide sequence: TGTGCCAGCAGCGTAGTCTCCAGGTTCGCCGGCGGGGAGCTGTTTTTT. It yields the protein CASSVVSRFAGGELFF.

The chain combines TRBV12-3 or TRBV12-4 with TRBJ1-5; D is ambiguous. V was clipped by 2 bases and J by 6 bases, with 8 bases between them. The CDR3 extends over 13 amino acids. CDR3 loop: CASSLSQAQPQHF. CDR3 in DNA: TGTGCCAGCAGTTTATCCCAGGCTCAGCCCCAGCATTTT.

The chain joins TRBV4-1 to TRBJ2-1, with 7 nucleotides matching TRBD2. The CDR3 runs 16 residues. The junction had 8 bases not matched to a gene; V was cut back by 1 base and J by 5 bases. Germline CDR1 is MGHRA and CDR2 is YSYEKL. The CDR3 sequence: CASSQAGGRSHNEQFF. For the CDR3, the DNA is TGCGCCAGCAGCCAAGCGGGCGGGAGATCCCACAATGAGCAGTTCTTC.

This clone has a handful of counts. The chain combines TRBV14 with TRBJ1-1; D call uncertain. V was clipped by 2 bases and J by 0 bases, with 4 bases between them. The CDR3 covers 13 residues. CDR1 and CDR2 from the germline V gene are SGHDN and FVKESK. CDR3 in amino acids: CASSQYLNTEAFF. The CDR3 coding sequence is TGTGCCAGCAGCCAATATCTGAACACTGAAGCTTTCTTT.